The clone carrying this TCR beta chain was seen many times. Its target is unknown. The data are from a study of CD8 T cells in ankylosing spondylitis. Overall study results and limits: The authors reported significant enrichment of disease-linked clones in matched ankylosing spondylitis synovial fluid.

V lost 6 bases and J lost 5, with 7 bases in between. The CDR3 runs to 11 residues. Germline V gene lookup returns CDR1 MNHNS and CDR2 SASEGT. 5'-RACE, quantitative and with molecular barcodes, yielded the TCR beta libraries. TCRdb passed the 5' RACE reads through MiXCR, listing each CDR3 protein once. Here the sample spans approximately 88,000 distinct CDR3 sequences, 7.5% to 9% being singletons. This clonotype originated in a male donor with ankylosing spondylitis or in good health (not recorded which). V usage is TRBV6-1 and J usage is TRBJ2-5; the D is unclear. Sequencing was carried out using blood, either unsorted or a sorted T cell fraction (not recorded which). The CDR3 bases are TGTGCCAGCAGGGTGTTGGAGACCCAGTACTTC. This encodes CASRVLETQYF.